The text below deals with one TCR beta chain. This sample was included in a study of blood T cell repertoires in COVID-19. In the study overall: T cells, B-cell-depleted T cells, or PBMCs supplied cDNA or gDNA.

Original processing notes: The authors estimated nucleated cell counts from reference gene primer amplification. The repertoire was sequenced with immunoSEQ multiplex PCR; TCRdb's copy has only in-frame clones and lacks some. That table gives V, J and clone size, and the DNA gave D and trimming. This sample has some 230,000 clones, with approximately 84% found just once. The V end was cut by 4 bases, the J end by 0 bases, with 12 bases between. CDR1 SGHRS and CDR2 YFSETQ come from the germline V gene. The CDR3 has 15 residues. The sample was peripheral blood. This chain uses TRBV5-1 with TRBJ2-3; TRBD1 might be the D (7 bases). The receptor comes from a man in his forties with acute or convalescent COVID-19. Here the CDR3 DNA reads TGCGCCAGCAGCGGGGCAGGGGGGAGCACAGATACGCAGTATTTT. Translation gives CASSGAGGSTDTQYF.